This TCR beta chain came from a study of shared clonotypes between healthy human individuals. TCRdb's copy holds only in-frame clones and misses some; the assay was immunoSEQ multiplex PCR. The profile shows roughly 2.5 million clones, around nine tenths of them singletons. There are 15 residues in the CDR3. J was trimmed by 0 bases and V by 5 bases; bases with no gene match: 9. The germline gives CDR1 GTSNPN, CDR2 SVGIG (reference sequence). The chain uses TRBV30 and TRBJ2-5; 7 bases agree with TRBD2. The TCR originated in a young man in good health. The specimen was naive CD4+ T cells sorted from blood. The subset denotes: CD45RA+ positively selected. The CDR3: CAWQLTSWYQETQYF. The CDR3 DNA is TGTGCCTGGCAATTGACTAGCTGGTACCAAGAGACCCAGTACTTC. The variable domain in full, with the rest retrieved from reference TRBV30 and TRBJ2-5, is SQTIHQWPATLVQPVGSPLSLECTVEGTSNPNLYWYRQAAGRGLQLLFYSVGIGQISSEVPQNLSASRPQDRQFILSSKKLLLSDSGFYLCAWQLTSWYQETQYFGPGTRLLVL.